This entry is about one T cell receptor beta chain. Its antigen remains unknown. This entry comes from a study of a mutant IDH1 vaccine in newly diagnosed glioma. The overall study: The therapy given earlier, which was standard therapy, consisted of radiotherapy, temozolomide, or both, and most of the patients received both.

Profiled with immunoSEQ multiplex PCR; TCRdb holds only in-frame clones, not every one. Of 90,000 to 100,000 clones listed, approximately 89% are singletons. Time point described: week 47, end of study. Mutant IDH1 20-mer peptide, at 300 ug, made up each vaccine dose, with topical imiquimod. In germline, CDR1 is ENHRY, CDR2 SYGVKD. The CDR3 sequence is 13 residues long. Trimming pared 4 bases from V and 4 bases from J, leaving 8 bases between. The chain has TRBV10-3 and TRBJ1-3; D unresolved. The specimen was PBMCs, collected from a glioma patient whose treatment included an IDH1 peptide vaccine. The TCR comes from a woman in her fifties or sixties with glioma. CDR3 in amino acids: CAISGIGGNTIYF. The CDR3 DNA reads as TGTGCCATCAGTGGCATAGGAGGAAACACCATATATTTT.